These 31 T cell receptor beta chains came from one sample sequenced in a study of blood T cell repertoires in COVID-19. The data were produced by immunoSEQ multiplex PCR, yet TCRdb's version contains in-frame clones alone and is incomplete. The sample includes around 100,000 clones, approximately 86% of them seen just once. Material for sequencing was peripheral blood. The receptors come from a man older than 75 with acute or convalescent COVID-19.

The genes are TRBV9 and TRBJ2-7; 8 nucleotides line up with TRBD2. Trimming at V came to 2 bases and at J to 5 bases, leaving 9 bases not matched to a gene. The germline V gene encodes CDR1 SGDLS and CDR2 YYNGEE. The CDR3 has 15 amino acids. CDR3 sequence reads: CASSVSGSIGNEQYF. CDR3 coding DNA: TGTGCCAGCAGCGTGAGCGGGAGTATAGGCAACGAGCAGTACTTC.

V and J are TRBV4-3 and TRBJ2-1; D is unresolved. There are 15 residues in the CDR3. The germline V gene has CDR1 LGHNA and CDR2 YSLEER. The germline V and J ends were trimmed by 0 bases and 3 bases, with 9 bases remaining between them. The CDR3 DNA is TGCGCCAGCAGCCAAGAGGCGCGGTTCTACAATGAGCAGTTCTTC. It yields the protein CASSQEARFYNEQFF.

CDR3 loop: CASIPRGPTEAFF. CDR3 bases: TGTGCCAGCATCCCGAGGGGGCCCACTGAAGCTTTCTTT. This chain connects TRBV28 to TRBJ1-1; TRBD1 matches at 7 bases. V was pared by 7 bases and J by 4 bases, with 6 bases of the junction left unmatched. Germline CDR1 reads MDHEN; CDR2 reads SYDVKM. There are 13 residues in the CDR3.

This chain uses TRBV5-1 with TRBJ2-3; 8 bases are shared with TRBD2. CDR1 SGHRS and CDR2 YFSETQ come from the germline V gene. V lost 5 bases to trimming and J lost 4 bases; unmatched junction nucleotides: 12. This CDR3 region has 16 residues. This CDR3 is CASRGEREPPPDTQYF. CDR3 nucleotide sequence: TGCGCCAGCAGAGGAGAGCGGGAGCCTCCCCCAGATACGCAGTATTTT.

The chain recombines TRBV3-1 (or the pseudogene TRBV3-2) with TRBJ2-2; possibly TRBD2 for D (5 bases). Germline V gene sequence: CDR1 LGHDT, CDR2 YNNKEL (reference sequence). V lost 0 bases to trimming and J lost 0 bases, with 5 bases between them. The CDR3 is 15 amino acids. CDR3 nucleotide sequence: TGTGCCAGCAGCCAAGATAGCGCGAACACCGGGGAGCTGTTTTTT. Translation: CASSQDSANTGELFF.

The V gene is TRBV19, the J gene TRBJ2-6; 10 bases agree with TRBD1. Trimming at V came to 9 bases and at J to 1 base, leaving 3 bases not matched to a gene. The CDR3 runs to 15 residues. In germline, CDR1 is LNHDA, CDR2 SQIVND (reference sequence). This CDR3 reads CASRTGGSGANVLTF. The CDR3 DNA is TGTGCCAGCAGGACAGGGGGGTCTGGGGCCAACGTCCTGACTTTC.

This clone has only a few counts. CDR3 sequence: CASSFGRGGVDTQYF. The DNA for the CDR3 is TGCGCCAGCAGCTTCGGGCGGGGAGGCGTAGATACGCAGTATTTT. The chain couples TRBV5-1 to TRBJ2-3; perhaps TRBD2 as D (6 bases). CDR1 is SGHRS, CDR2 YFSETQ, per germline. The CDR3 consists of 15 residues. Trimming cost V 2 bases and J 5 bases, with 15 bases left between them.

V is TRBV29-1 and J is TRBJ2-1; TRBD1 aligns across 10 bases. Germline CDR1 is SQVTM and CDR2 is ANQGSEA. The trim removed 4 bases at V and 8 bases at J, leaving 5 bases unmatched. The CDR3 extends over 13 amino acids. The CDR3 here is CSVGPTGGDEQFF. The CDR3 DNA follows: TGCAGCGTTGGTCCGACAGGGGGCGATGAGCAGTTCTTC.

This chain links TRBV7-3 with TRBJ2-2; 11 bases align to TRBD2. The length of the CDR3 is 18 residues. Germline V gene data show CDR1 as SGHTA and CDR2 as FQGTGA. J gave up 1 base and V 5 bases, and 9 bases lay outside the gene matches. In DNA form, the CDR3 reads TGTGCCAGCAGCCCCACCCCCCTAGCGGGAGGGAACACCGGGGAGCTGTTTTTT. It specifies CASSPTPLAGGNTGELFF. The variable domain in full, with the rest retrieved from reference TRBV7-3 and TRBJ2-2, is GAGVSQTPSNKVTEKGKYVELRCDPISGHTALYWYRQSLGQGPEFLIYFQGTGAADDSGLPNDRFFAVRPEGSVSTLKIQRTERGDSAVYLCASSPTPLAGGNTGELFFGEGSRLTVL.

This clone was seen a few times. The V and J genes are TRBV5-4 and TRBJ2-1, with 10 nucleotides matching TRBD2. The CDR3 loop spans 14 amino acids. Germline CDR1 SGHNT, CDR2 YYREEE (reference sequence). Trimming removed 4 bases from V and 9 bases from J; junction bases left unmatched: 7. CDR3 sequence reads: CASSGRLAGSEQFF. The DNA for the CDR3 is TGTGCCAGCAGCGGGCGACTAGCGGGTAGTGAGCAGTTCTTC. The variable domain in full, with the rest retrieved from reference TRBV5-4 and TRBJ2-1, is ETGVTQSPTHLIKTRGQQVTLRCSSQSGHNTVSWYQQALGQGPQFIFQYYREEENGRGNFPPRFSGLQFPNYSSELNVNALELDDSALYLCASSGRLAGSEQFFGPGTRLTVL.

The CDR3, as DNA: TGTGCCAGCAGCCAAGATATCAGTCGCAAATCCTACAATGAGCAGTTCTTC. This codes for CASSQDISRKSYNEQFF. This rearrangement joins TRBV3-1 (or the pseudogene TRBV3-2) to TRBJ2-1; no reliable D call. Germline CDR1 and CDR2: LGHDT and YNNKEL (reference sequence). The CDR3 runs to 17 residues. Trimming removed 0 bases from V and 1 base from J, with 13 bases in between.

This clone was seen just once. The chain carries TRBV11-2 and TRBJ1-3, with D perhaps matching TRBD1 (5 bases). Germline V gene sequence: CDR1 SGHAT, CDR2 FQNNGV. Deletions cut 7 bases from V and 7 bases from J, with 20 bases between. This CDR3 is built from 15 residues. The CDR3 sequence is CASTPEGGGWNTIYF. For the CDR3, the DNA is TGTGCCAGCACCCCCGAAGGCGGGGGGTGGAACACCATATATTTT. Full variable domain (rest looked up from reference TRBV11-2 and TRBJ1-3): EAGVAQSPRYKIIEKRQSVAFWCNPISGHATLYWYQQILGQGPKLLIQFQNNGVVDDSQLPKDRFSAERLKGVDSTLKIQPAKLEDSAVYLCASTPEGGGWNTIYFGEGSWLTVV.

The chain joins TRBV7-2 to TRBJ1-5, with D possibly TRBD1 on 6 matching bases. The ends were cut back, 5 bases at V and 7 bases at J, with 12 bases in the middle. CDR1 is SGHTA, CDR2 FQGNSA, per germline. The CDR3 consists of 13 residues. The CDR3: CASSADRTQPQHF. Here the CDR3 DNA reads TGTGCCAGCAGCGCCGACAGGACCCAGCCCCAGCATTTT.

This chain joins TRBV7-2 and TRBJ1-4, with a tentative D call TRBD1 (5 bases). CDR1 is SGHTA and CDR2 is FQGNSA in the germline V gene. Trimming cost V 6 bases and J 5 bases, with 22 bases left between them. The CDR3 is 17 amino acids. CDR3 residues: CASSPGHPGGWNEKLFF. CDR3 bases: TGTGCCAGCAGTCCGGGGCATCCGGGGGGGTGGAATGAAAAACTGTTTTTT. Drawing the rest from reference TRBV7-2 and TRBJ1-4, the complete variable domain is GAGVSQSPSNKVTEKGKDVELRCDPISGHTALYWYRQSLGQGLEFLIYFQGNSAPDKSGLPSDRFSAERTGGSVSTLTIQRTQQEDSAVYLCASSPGHPGGWNEKLFFGSGTQLSVL.

This clone came up once. V usage is TRBV3-1 (or the pseudogene TRBV3-2) and J usage is TRBJ1-2, with D possibly being TRBD1 (6 bases). The germline gives CDR1 LGHDT, CDR2 YNNKEL (reference sequence). V shed 6 bases and J shed 5 bases, with 19 bases lying between them. This CDR3 has 15 amino acids. CDR3 bases: TGTGCCAGCAGTCTCCGGGACACGACACTATATGGCTACACCTTC. Protein sequence: CASSLRDTTLYGYTF.

This chain uses TRBV14 with TRBJ2-2; perhaps TRBD1 as D (5 bases). Germline-derived CDR1 and CDR2 are SGHDN and FVKESK. V lost 0 bases and J 1 base, leaving 15 bases between the germline ends. This CDR3 spans 18 amino acids. CDR3 DNA: TGTGCCAGCAGCCAAGAATCCAGGGCGCGTTTGAACACCGGGGAGCTGTTTTTT. Residues: CASSQESRARLNTGELFF. Using reference TRBV14 and TRBJ2-2 for the parts outside the CDR3, the full variable domain is EAGVTQFPSHSVIEKGQTVTLRCDPISGHDNLYWYRRVMGKEIKFLLHFVKESKQDESGMPNNRFLAERTGGTYSTLKVQPAELEDSGVYFCASSQESRARLNTGELFFGEGSRLTVL.

V is TRBV5-4 and J is TRBJ2-1; maybe TRBD2 (5 bases). V shed 5 bases and J shed 3 bases, with 9 bases lying between them. From germline, CDR1 is SGHNT and CDR2 YYREEE (reference sequence). The CDR3 has 13 amino acids. The CDR3 DNA is TGTGCCAGCAGTTTCCGGGACTACAATGAGCAGTTCTTC. It translates to CASSFRDYNEQFF.

J is TRBJ1-2 and V is TRBV28; 9 bases fit TRBD1. This CDR3 is built from 15 residues. The V and J ends lost 5 bases and 5 bases, in that order; junction bases with no gene match: 9. Germline CDR1 MDHEN, CDR2 SYDVKM. Written as DNA, the CDR3 is TGTGCCAGCAGTCCTCACGGGACAGGGTATTATGGCTACACCTTC. It yields the protein CASSPHGTGYYGYTF.

The chain combines TRBV6-5 with TRBJ2-7; D is ambiguous. V lost 6 bases and J lost 5, with 17 bases in between. The CDR3 runs to 14 residues. Germline V lookup: CDR1 MNHEY, CDR2 SVGAGI. Here the CDR3 reads CASRPLGSLNEQYF. The CDR3 DNA is TGTGCCAGCAGGCCGCTCGGTTCCCTAAACGAGCAGTACTTC.

The chain is built from TRBV28 and TRBJ1-6; D remains ambiguous. V lost 0 bases and J 4 bases, leaving 7 bases between the germline ends. The germline V gene encodes CDR1 MDHEN and CDR2 SYDVKM. The CDR3 runs to 15 residues. CDR3 region: CASSLWQTYNSPLHF. CDR3 nucleotide sequence: TGTGCCAGCAGTTTATGGCAGACTTATAATTCACCCCTCCACTTT.

This chain joins TRBV6-2 or TRBV6-3 and TRBJ2-2; the D gene could be TRBD1 or TRBD2 (6 bases each). The CDR3 consists of 13 residues. Germline CDR1 is MNHEY and CDR2 is SVGEGT. The germline V and J ends were trimmed by 6 bases and 4 bases, with 9 bases remaining between them. As DNA, the CDR3 is TGTGCCAGCAGCGGGGGCTTCACCGGGGAGCTGTTTTTT. Amino acid sequence: CASSGGFTGELFF.

J is TRBJ2-2 and V is TRBV19; 10 bases map to TRBD2. This CDR3 has 16 amino acids. The V segment lost 6 bases and the J segment 5 bases; nucleotides outside the gene matches: 9. Germline assignment: CDR1 LNHDA and CDR2 SQIVND (reference sequence). The CDR3 loop reads CASSKTSGRATGELFF. As DNA, the CDR3 is TGTGCCAGTAGCAAGACCAGCGGGAGGGCTACCGGGGAGCTGTTTTTT.

This chain links TRBV29-1 with TRBJ2-7, with 7 positions matching TRBD1. V gave up 7 bases and J gave up 0 bases; unmatched junction bases: 3. Germline values: CDR1 SQVTM, CDR2 ANQGSEA. The CDR3 consists of 12 residues. The CDR3: CSARDSSYEQYF. CDR3 in DNA: TGCAGCGCACGGGACAGCTCCTACGAGCAGTACTTC.

This clone was counted once. The gene calls are TRBV7-3 and TRBJ2-1; TRBD2 matches at 11 bases. V was clipped by 5 bases and J by 4 bases; unmatched bases: 13. Germline V gene lookup returns CDR1 SGHTA and CDR2 FQGTGA. There are 18 residues in the CDR3. This chain's CDR3 is CASSQPPVAGGLYNEQFF. CDR3 DNA sequence: TGTGCCAGCAGCCAACCCCCTGTAGCGGGAGGGCTATACAATGAGCAGTTCTTC.

This clone appeared a few times. This chain links TRBV14 with TRBJ2-7; tentatively, D is TRBD1 (6 bases). The CDR3 is made up of 14 amino acids. The V gene lost 5 bases and the J gene lost 6 bases, with 17 bases spanning the gap. Germline V gene lookup returns CDR1 SGHDN and CDR2 FVKESK. CDR3 DNA sequence: TGTGCCAGCAGCTTAGTCCAGGGGATGGGCGAGCAGTACTTC. This gives the protein CASSLVQGMGEQYF.

The gene calls are TRBV28 and TRBJ2-3; 7 bases match TRBD1. CDR3 length: 17 amino acids. Germline CDR1 is MDHEN and CDR2 is SYDVKM. J gave up 6 bases and V 9 bases, and 21 bases lay outside the gene matches. CDR3 sequence reads: CASEGRGGAERPDTQYF. As DNA, the CDR3 is TGTGCCAGTGAGGGACGAGGGGGCGCAGAGAGGCCGGATACGCAGTATTTT.

V and J are TRBV7-9 and TRBJ2-3; 9 bases agree with TRBD1. The V gene's germline CDR1 is SEHNR and CDR2 FQNEAQ (reference sequence). J gave up 5 bases and V 5 bases, and 5 bases lay outside the gene matches. The CDR3 is made up of 14 amino acids. DNA for the CDR3: TGTGCCAGCAGCAACAGGGGGCGCGGAGATACGCAGTATTTT. Translation: CASSNRGRGDTQYF.

The chain couples TRBV6-2 or TRBV6-3 to TRBJ2-1; 10 bases are shared with TRBD2. The junction had 8 bases not matched to a gene; V was cut back by 2 bases and J by 4 bases. CDR3 length: 17 amino acids. Per germline, CDR1 MNHEY and CDR2 SVGEGT. DNA of the CDR3: TGTGCCAGCAGTTACGCCCGACTAGCGGGTGAGTACAATGAGCAGTTCTTC. It yields the protein CASSYARLAGEYNEQFF.

This clone appeared once. The chain carries TRBV5-1 and TRBJ2-7, with 10 nucleotides matching TRBD1. This CDR3 is built from 15 residues. The V gene's germline CDR1 is SGHRS and CDR2 YFSETQ. Unmatched junction bases numbered 10, after V lost 4 bases and J lost 6 bases. The CDR3 loop reads CASSTTGTGAFEQYF. DNA for the CDR3: TGCGCCAGCAGCACCACCGGGACAGGGGCGTTCGAGCAGTACTTC.

The rearrangement joins TRBV5-1 to TRBJ1-4; no definite D call. The ends were cut back, 2 bases at V and 1 base at J, with 9 bases in the middle. Germline-derived CDR1 and CDR2 are SGHRS and YFSETQ. There are 15 residues in the CDR3. The CDR3 spells CASSFGSKTNEKLFF. CDR3 nucleotides: TGCGCCAGCAGCTTTGGCTCGAAAACTAATGAAAAACTGTTTTTT. The full variable domain, its missing parts supplied by reference TRBV5-1 and TRBJ1-4, is KAGVTQTPRYLIKTRGQQVTLSCSPISGHRSVSWYQQTPGQGLQFLFEYFSETQRNKGNFPGRFSGRQFSNSRSEMNVSTLELGDSALYLCASSFGSKTNEKLFFGSGTQLSVL.

The chain couples TRBV28 to TRBJ2-7; 13 bases line up with TRBD2. J gave up 2 bases and V 4 bases, and 8 bases lay outside the gene matches. Germline values: CDR1 MDHEN, CDR2 SYDVKM. The CDR3 spans 17 residues. CDR3 coding DNA: TGTGCCAGCAGTTCCCCGGGACTAGCGGGACGAACCTACGAGCAGTACTTC. Translated, it gives CASSSPGLAGRTYEQYF.